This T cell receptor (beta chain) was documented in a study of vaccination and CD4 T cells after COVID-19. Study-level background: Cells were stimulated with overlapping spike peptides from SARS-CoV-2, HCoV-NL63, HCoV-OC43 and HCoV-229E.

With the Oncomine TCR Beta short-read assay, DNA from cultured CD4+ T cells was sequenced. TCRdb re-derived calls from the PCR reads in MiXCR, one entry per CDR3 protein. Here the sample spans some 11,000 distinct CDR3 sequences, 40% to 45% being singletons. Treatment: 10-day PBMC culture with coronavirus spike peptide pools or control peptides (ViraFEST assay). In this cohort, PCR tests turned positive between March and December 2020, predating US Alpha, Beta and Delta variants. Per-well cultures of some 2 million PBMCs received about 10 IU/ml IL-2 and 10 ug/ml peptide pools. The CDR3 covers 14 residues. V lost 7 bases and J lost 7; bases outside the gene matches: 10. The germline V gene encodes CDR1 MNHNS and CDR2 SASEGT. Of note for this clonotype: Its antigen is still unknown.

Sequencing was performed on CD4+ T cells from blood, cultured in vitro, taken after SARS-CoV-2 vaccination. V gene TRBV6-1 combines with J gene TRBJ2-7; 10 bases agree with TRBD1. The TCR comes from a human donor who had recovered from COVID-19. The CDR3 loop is CASNLGQGGGEQYF. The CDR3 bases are TGTGCCAGCAACCTCGGACAGGGGGGGGGAGAGCAGTACTTC.